Listed here are 2 T cell receptor beta chains from one sample, sequenced in a study of shared clonotypes between healthy human individuals. Measured with immunoSEQ multiplex PCR; TCRdb has only the in-frame clones, and not every one. The sample shows more than 450,000 clones, 60% to 85% of them seen only once. Input material: PBMCs. These receptors all come from a woman in her forties in good health. Some clones in this sample may be carry-over from other donors' samples.

The J gene is TRBJ2-1, the V gene TRBV27; TRBD1 aligns across 9 bases. Losses at the gene ends were 5 bases for V and 1 base for J; bases not matched to a gene: 3. CDR3 length equals 15 residues. The germline gives CDR1 MNHEY, CDR2 SMNVEV (reference sequence). CDR3 nucleotides: TGTGCCAGCAGTAAGGGACAGGGTTCCTACAATGAGCAGTTCTTC. This sequence encodes CASSKGQGSYNEQFF.

V gene TRBV2 combines with J gene TRBJ1-3, with a weak D call TRBD1 (6 bases). V lost 1 base, J lost 4 bases, and 14 bases lay in between. Germline CDR1 SNHLY, CDR2 FYNNEI. This CDR3 has 16 residues. The CDR3 nucleotides are TGTGCCAGCAGTGAAGATCGCCAGGGGACCGGAAACACCATATATTTT. Its translation is CASSEDRQGTGNTIYF.